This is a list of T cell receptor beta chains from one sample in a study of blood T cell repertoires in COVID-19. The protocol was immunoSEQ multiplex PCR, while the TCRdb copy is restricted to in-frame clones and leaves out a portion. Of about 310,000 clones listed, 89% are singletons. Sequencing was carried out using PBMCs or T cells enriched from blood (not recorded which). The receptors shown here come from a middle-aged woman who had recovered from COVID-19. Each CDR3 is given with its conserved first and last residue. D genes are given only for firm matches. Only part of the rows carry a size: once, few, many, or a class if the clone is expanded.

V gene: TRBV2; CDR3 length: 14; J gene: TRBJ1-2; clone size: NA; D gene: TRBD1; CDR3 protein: CASSRQGGMSGYTF; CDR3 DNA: TGTGCCAGCAGTCGACAGGGAGGTATGAGTGGCTACACCTTC
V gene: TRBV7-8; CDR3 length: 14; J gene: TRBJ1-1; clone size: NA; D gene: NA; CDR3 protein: CASSLVTEGAEAFF; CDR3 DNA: TGTGCCAGCAGCTTAGTCACAGAGGGCGCTGAAGCTTTCTTT
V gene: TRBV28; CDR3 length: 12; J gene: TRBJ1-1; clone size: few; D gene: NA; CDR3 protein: CASSPRKTEAFF; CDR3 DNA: TGTGCCAGCAGCCCCAGAAAGACTGAAGCTTTCTTT
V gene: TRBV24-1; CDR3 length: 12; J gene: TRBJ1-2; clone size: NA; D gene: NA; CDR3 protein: CATSEADYGYTF; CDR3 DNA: TGTGCCACCAGTGAGGCAGATTATGGCTACACCTTC
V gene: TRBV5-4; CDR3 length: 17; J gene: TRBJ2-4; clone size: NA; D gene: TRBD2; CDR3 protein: CASSLVAGPGGKNIQYF; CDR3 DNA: TGTGCCAGCAGCTTGGTAGCGGGGCCTGGGGGGAAAAACATTCAGTACTTC
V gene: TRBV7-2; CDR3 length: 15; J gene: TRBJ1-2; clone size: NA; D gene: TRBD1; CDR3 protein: CASSADSGQDYGYTF; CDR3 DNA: TGTGCCAGCAGCGCGGACTCGGGACAGGACTATGGCTACACCTTC
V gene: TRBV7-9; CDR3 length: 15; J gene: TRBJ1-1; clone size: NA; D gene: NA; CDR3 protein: CASSPQGLENTEAFF; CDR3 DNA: TGTGCCAGCAGCCCACAGGGTTTGGAGAACACTGAAGCTTTCTTT
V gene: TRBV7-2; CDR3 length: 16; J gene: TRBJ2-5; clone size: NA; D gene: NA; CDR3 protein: CASSLDKRAGRETQYF; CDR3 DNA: TGTGCCAGCAGCTTAGATAAGCGGGCGGGACGGGAGACCCAGTACTTC
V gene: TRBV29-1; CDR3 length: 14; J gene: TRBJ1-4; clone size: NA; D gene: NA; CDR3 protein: CSVLTDPTNEKLFF; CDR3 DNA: TGCAGCGTGCTGACAGACCCAACTAATGAAAAACTGTTTTTT
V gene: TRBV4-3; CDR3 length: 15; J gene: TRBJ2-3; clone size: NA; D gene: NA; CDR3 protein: CASSQNTGSGTAQYF; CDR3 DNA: TGCGCCAGCAGCCAAAACACAGGGAGCGGGACGGCGCAGTATTTT
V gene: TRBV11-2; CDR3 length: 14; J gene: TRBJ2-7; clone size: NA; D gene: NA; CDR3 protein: CASSLAQYSYEQYF; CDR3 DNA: TGTGCCAGCAGCTTAGCACAGTACTCCTACGAGCAGTACTTC
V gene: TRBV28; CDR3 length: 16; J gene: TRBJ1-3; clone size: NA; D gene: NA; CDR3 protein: CASSLGARDSGNTIYF; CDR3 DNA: TGTGCCAGCAGTTTAGGTGCCCGGGACTCTGGAAACACCATATATTTT
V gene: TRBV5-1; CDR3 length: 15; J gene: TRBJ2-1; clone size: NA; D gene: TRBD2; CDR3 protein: CASSLEPSGGNEQFF; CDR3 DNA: TGCGCCAGCAGCTTGGAGCCTAGCGGGGGGAATGAGCAGTTCTTC
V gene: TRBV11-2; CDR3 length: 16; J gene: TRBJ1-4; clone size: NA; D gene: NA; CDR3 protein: CASSFRGVERSEKLFF; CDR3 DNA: TGTGCCAGCAGTTTCCGCGGGGTCGAACGATCTGAAAAACTGTTTTTT
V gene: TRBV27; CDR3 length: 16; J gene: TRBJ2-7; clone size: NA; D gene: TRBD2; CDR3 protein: CASSLTTTSAAYEQYF; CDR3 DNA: TGTGCCAGCAGTTTAACAACTACTAGCGCCGCCTACGAGCAGTACTTC
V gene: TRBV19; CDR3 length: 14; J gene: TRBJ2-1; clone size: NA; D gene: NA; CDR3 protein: CASSLRSLYNEQFF; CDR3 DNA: TGTGCCAGTAGTCTCAGGTCACTTTACAATGAGCAGTTCTTC
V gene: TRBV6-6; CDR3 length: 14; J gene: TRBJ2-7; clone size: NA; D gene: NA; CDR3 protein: CASSSPGQRYEQYF; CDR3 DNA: TGTGCCAGCAGTTCTCCCGGACAGAGATACGAGCAGTACTTC
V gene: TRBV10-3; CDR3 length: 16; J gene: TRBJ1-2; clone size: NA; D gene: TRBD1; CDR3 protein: CAIRGGGQGTPFGYTF; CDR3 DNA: TGTGCCATCAGGGGGGGAGGACAGGGGACACCCTTCGGCTACACCTTC
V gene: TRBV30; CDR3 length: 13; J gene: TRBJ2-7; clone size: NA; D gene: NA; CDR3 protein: CAWRVGRPYEQYF; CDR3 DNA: TGTGCCTGGAGAGTTGGGAGACCGTACGAGCAGTACTTC
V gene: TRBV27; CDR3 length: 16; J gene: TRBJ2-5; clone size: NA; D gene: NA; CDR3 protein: CASRELNPGIQETQYF; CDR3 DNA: TGTGCCAGCAGAGAGTTAAATCCAGGGATCCAAGAGACCCAGTACTTC
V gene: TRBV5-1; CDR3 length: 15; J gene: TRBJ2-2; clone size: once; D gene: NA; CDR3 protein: CASSYRQPNTGELFF; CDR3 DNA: TGCGCCAGCAGCTACCGACAGCCGAACACCGGGGAGCTGTTTTTT
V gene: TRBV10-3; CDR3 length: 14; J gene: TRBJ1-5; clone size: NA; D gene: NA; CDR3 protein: CATADTDSNQPQHF; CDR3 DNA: TGTGCCACAGCTGACACTGATAGCAATCAGCCCCAGCATTTT
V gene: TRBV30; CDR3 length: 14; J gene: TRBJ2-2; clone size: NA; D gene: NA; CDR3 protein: CAWPRGGNTGELFF; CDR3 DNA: TGTGCCTGGCCCAGGGGTGGGAACACCGGGGAGCTGTTTTTT
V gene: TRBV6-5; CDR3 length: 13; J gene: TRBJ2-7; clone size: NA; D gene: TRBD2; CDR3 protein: CASTPGRAYEQYF; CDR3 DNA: TGTGCCAGCACCCCGGGGAGGGCGTACGAGCAGTACTTC
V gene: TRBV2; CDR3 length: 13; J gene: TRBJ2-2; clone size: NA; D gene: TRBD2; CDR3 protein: CASSRLAGGELFF; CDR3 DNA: TGTGCCAGCAGCCGACTAGCGGGGGGGGAGCTGTTTTTT
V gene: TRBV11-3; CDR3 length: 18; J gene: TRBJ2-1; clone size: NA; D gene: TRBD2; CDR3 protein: CASSLVATSGRNYNEQFF; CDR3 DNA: TGTGCCAGCAGCTTAGTGGCGACTAGCGGGAGAAACTACAATGAGCAGTTCTTC
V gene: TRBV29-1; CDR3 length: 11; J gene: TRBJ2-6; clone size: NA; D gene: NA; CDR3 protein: CSVQGANVLTF; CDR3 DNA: TGCAGCGTTCAGGGGGCCAACGTCCTGACTTTC
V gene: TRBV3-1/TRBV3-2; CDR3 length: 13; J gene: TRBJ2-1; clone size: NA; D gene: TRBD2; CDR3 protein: CASSQTLAGAQFF; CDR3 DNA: TGTGCCAGCAGCCAGACCCTAGCGGGGGCGCAGTTCTTC
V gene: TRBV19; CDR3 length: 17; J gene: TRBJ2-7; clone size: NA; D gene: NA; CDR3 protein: CASSIGWTAKFSYEQYF; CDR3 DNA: TGTGCCAGTAGTATAGGGTGGACAGCGAAATTTTCCTACGAGCAGTACTTC
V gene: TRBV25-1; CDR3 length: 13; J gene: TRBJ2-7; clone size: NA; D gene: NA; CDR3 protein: CASVRGYPYEQYF; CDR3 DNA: TGTGCCAGCGTTCGGGGGTACCCCTACGAGCAGTACTTC
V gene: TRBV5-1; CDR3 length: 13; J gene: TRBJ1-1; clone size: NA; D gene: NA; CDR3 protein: CASSLFVNTEAFF; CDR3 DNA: TGCGCCAGCAGCTTGTTCGTGAACACTGAAGCTTTCTTT
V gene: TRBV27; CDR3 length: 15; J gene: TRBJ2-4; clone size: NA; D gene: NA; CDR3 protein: CASWRDSLAKNIQYF; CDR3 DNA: TGTGCCAGCTGGAGGGACAGCTTAGCCAAAAACATTCAGTACTTC
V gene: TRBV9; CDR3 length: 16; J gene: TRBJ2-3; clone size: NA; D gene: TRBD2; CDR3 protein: CASSLWPGGGTDTQYF; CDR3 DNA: TGTGCCAGCAGCTTATGGCCGGGGGGGGGTACAGATACGCAGTATTTT
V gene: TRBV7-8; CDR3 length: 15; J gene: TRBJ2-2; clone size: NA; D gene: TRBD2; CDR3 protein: CASSPGWERGGELFF; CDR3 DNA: TGTGCCAGCAGCCCTGGTTGGGAGCGGGGCGGGGAGCTGTTTTTT
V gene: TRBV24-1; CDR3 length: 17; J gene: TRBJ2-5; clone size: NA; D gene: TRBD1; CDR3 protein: CATSDFVSDRGQETQYF; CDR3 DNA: TGTGCCACCAGTGATTTTGTGTCGGACAGGGGCCAAGAGACCCAGTACTTC
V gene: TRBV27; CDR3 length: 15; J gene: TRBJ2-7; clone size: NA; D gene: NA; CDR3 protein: CASSLKGDNSYEQYF; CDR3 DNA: TGTGCCAGCAGTTTAAAGGGGGACAACTCCTACGAGCAGTACTTC
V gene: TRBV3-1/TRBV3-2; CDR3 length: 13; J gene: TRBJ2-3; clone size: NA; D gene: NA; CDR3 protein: CASSPGGTDTQYF; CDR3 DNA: TGTGCCAGCAGCCCGGGGGGCACAGATACGCAGTATTTT
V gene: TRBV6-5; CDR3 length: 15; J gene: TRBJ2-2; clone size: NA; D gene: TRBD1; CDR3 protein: CASTSRTGNTGELFF; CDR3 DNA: TGTGCCAGCACCAGTCGGACAGGGAACACCGGGGAGCTGTTTTTT
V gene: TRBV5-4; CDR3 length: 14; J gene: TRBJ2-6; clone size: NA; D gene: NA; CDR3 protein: CASSAASGANVLTF; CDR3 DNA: TGTGCCAGCAGCGCGGCCTCTGGGGCCAACGTCCTGACTTTC
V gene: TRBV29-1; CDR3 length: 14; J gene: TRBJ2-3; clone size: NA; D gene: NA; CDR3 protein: CSVRRVENTDTQYF; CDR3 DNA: TGCAGCGTTCGACGGGTCGAAAATACAGATACGCAGTATTTT
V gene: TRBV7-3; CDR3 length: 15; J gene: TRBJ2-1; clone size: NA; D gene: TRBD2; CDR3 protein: CASSSGLAVTYEQFF; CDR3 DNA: TGTGCCAGCAGCTCGGGACTAGCGGTGACCTATGAGCAGTTCTTC
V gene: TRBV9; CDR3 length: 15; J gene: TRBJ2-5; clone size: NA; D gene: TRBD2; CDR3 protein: CASSEGGAGGQTQYF; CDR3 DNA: TGTGCCAGCAGCGAAGGAGGGGCGGGGGGCCAGACCCAGTACTTC
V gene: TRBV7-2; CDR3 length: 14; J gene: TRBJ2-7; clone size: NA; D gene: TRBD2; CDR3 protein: CASSLQRESYEQYF; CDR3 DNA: TGTGCCAGCAGCTTGCAGCGGGAATCCTACGAGCAGTACTTC
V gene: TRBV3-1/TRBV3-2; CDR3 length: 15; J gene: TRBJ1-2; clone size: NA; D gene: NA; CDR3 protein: CASSQDATDPYGYTF; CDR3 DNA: TGTGCCAGCAGCCAAGATGCAACAGACCCGTATGGCTACACCTTC
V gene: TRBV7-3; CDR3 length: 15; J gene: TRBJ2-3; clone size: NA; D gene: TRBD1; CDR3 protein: CASSLTGGYTDTQYF; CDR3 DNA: TGTGCCAGCAGCCTTACAGGGGGCTATACAGATACGCAGTATTTT
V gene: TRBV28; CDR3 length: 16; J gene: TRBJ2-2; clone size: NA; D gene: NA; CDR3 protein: CASSLSGTGRTGELFF; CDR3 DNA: TGTGCCAGCAGCCTCTCCGGAACGGGTCGCACCGGGGAGCTGTTTTTT
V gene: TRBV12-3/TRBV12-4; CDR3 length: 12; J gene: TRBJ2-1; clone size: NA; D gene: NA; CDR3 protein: CASSPQGTEQFF; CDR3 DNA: TGTGCCAGCAGTCCCCAGGGGACGGAGCAGTTCTTC
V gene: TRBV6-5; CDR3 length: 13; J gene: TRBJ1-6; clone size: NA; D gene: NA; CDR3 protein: CASNTWANSPLHF; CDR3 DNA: TGTGCCAGCAATACATGGGCGAATTCACCCCTCCACTTT
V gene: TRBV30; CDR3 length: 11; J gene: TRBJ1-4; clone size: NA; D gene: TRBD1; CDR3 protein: CSAGGNEKLFF; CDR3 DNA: TGCTCAGCAGGGGGTAATGAAAAACTGTTTTTT
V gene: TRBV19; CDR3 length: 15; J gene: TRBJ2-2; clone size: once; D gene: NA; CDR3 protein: CASTGGSPLTGELFF; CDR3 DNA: TGTGCCAGTACGGGGGGCTCTCCGCTGACCGGGGAGCTGTTTTTT
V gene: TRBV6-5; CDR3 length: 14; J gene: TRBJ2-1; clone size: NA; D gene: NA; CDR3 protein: CASSLGGSYNEQFF; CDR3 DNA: TGTGCCAGCAGCCTAGGGGGCTCCTACAATGAGCAGTTCTTC
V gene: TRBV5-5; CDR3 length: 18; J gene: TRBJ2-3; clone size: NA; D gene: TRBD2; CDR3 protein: CASSLDGGLAGVLGTQYF; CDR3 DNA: TGTGCCAGCAGCTTGGATGGAGGACTAGCGGGAGTTCTTGGTACGCAGTATTTT
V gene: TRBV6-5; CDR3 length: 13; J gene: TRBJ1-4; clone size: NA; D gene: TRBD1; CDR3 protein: CASSYYRGVKLFF; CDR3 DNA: TGTGCCAGCAGTTACTACAGGGGGGTAAAACTGTTTTTT
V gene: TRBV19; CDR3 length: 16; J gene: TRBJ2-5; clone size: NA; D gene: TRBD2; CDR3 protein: CASSTRMGTRGETQYF; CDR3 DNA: TGTGCCAGTAGTACCAGGATGGGGACTAGGGGGGAGACCCAGTACTTC